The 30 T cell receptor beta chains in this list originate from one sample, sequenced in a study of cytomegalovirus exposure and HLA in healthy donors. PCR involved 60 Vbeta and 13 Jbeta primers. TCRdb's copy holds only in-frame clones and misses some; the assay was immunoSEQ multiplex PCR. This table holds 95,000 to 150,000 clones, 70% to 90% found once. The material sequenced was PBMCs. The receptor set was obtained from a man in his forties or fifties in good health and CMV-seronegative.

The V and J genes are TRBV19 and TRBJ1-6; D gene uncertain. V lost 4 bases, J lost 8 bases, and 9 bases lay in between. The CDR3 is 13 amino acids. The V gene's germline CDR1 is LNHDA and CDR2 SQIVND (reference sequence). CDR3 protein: CASSRRPHSPLHF. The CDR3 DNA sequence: TGTGCCAGTAGTAGGAGGCCCCATTCACCCCTCCACTTT.

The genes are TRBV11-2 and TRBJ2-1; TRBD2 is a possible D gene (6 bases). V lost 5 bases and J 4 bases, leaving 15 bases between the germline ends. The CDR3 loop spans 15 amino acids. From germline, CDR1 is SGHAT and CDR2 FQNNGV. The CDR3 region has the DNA TGTGCCAGCAGCCTTACCGGGACTGGATACAATGAGCAGTTCTTC. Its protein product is CASSLTGTGYNEQFF.

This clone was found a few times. The CDR3 nucleotides read TGTGCCAGTAGTATGGATAGCTCGTACGAGCAGTACTTC. This sequence encodes CASSMDSSYEQYF. This chain connects TRBV19 to TRBJ2-7; D ambiguous. The CDR3 covers 13 residues. Trimming took 3 bases from V and 4 from J, leaving 10 bases between them. Germline lookup yields CDR1 LNHDA and CDR2 SQIVND (reference sequence).

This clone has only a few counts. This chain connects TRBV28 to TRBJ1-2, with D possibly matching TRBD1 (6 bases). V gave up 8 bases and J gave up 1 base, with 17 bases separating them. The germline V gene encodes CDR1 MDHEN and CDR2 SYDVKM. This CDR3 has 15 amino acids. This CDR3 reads CASAGEGGSNYGYTF. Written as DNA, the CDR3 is TGTGCCAGCGCTGGGGAGGGGGGTAGTAACTATGGCTACACCTTC.

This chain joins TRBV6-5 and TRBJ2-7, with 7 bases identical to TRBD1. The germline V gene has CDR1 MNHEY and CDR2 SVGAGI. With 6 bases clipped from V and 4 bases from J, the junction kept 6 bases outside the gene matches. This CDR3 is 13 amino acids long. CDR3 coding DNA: TGTGCCAGCAGACAGGCGACAGGGTACGAGCAGTACTTC. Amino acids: CASRQATGYEQYF.

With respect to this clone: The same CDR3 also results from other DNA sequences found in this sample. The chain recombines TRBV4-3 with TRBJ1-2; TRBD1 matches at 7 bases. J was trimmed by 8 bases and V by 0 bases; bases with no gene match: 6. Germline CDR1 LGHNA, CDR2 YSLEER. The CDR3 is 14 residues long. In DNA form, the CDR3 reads TGCGCCAGCAGCCAAGATAGGAGGGGGCGAGGCTACACCTTC. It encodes CASSQDRRGRGYTF.

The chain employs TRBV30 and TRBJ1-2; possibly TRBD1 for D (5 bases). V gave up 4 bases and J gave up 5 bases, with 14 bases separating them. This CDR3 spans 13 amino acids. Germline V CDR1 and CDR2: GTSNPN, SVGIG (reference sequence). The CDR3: CAWTPGDTYGYTF. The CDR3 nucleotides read TGTGCCTGGACCCCGGGGGATACTTATGGCTACACCTTC.

As DNA, the CDR3 is TGTGCCAGCAGTAGCCCTAGCGGGGGGGCTCTGTGGACCCAGTACTTC. This sequence encodes CASSSPSGGALWTQYF. The rearrangement joins TRBV27 to TRBJ2-5; TRBD2 aligns across 12 bases. Per the germline V gene, CDR1 is MNHEY and CDR2 is SMNVEV (reference sequence). After removal of 5 bases from V and 7 bases from J, the junction contained 11 bases not matched to a gene. This CDR3 has 16 amino acids.

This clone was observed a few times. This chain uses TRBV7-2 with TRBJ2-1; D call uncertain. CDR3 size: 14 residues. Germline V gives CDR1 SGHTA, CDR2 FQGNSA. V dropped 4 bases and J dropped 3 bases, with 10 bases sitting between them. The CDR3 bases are TGTGCCAGCAGCTGGAGTGCCGGCTACAATGAGCAGTTCTTC. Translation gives CASSWSAGYNEQFF.

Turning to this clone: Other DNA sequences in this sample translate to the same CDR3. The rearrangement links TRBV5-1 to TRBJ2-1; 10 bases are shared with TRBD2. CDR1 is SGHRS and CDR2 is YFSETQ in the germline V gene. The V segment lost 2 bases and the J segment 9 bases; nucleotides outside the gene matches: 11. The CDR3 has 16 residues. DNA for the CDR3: TGCGCCAGCAGCTTCCCGGTCGCTAGCGGGGGCGGTGAGCAGTTCTTC. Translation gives CASSFPVASGGGEQFF. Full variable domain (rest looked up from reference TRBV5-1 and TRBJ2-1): KAGVTQTPRYLIKTRGQQVTLSCSPISGHRSVSWYQQTPGQGLQFLFEYFSETQRNKGNFPGRFSGRQFSNSRSEMNVSTLELGDSALYLCASSFPVASGGGEQFFGPGTRLTVL.

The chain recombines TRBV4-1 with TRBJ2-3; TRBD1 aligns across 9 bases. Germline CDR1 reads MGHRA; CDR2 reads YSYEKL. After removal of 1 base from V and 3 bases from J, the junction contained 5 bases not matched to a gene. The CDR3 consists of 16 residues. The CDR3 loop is CASSQVGTGFTDTQYF. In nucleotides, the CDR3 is TGCGCCAGCAGCCAAGTCGGGACAGGGTTTACAGATACGCAGTATTTT.

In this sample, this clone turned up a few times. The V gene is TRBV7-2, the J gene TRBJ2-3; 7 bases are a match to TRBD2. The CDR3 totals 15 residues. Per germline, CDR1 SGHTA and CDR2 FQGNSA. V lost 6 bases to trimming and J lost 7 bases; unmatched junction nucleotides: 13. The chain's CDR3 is CASRSEASGLHTQYF. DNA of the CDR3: TGTGCCAGCAGGTCAGAGGCTAGCGGACTACATACGCAGTATTTT.

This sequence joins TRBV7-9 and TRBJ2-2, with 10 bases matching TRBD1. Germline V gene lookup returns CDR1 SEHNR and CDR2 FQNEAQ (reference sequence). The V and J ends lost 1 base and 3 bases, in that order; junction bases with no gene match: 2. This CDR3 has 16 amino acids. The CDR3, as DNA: TGTGCCAGCAGCTTAGGACAGGGGGCAGACACCGGGGAGCTGTTTTTT. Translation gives CASSLGQGADTGELFF.

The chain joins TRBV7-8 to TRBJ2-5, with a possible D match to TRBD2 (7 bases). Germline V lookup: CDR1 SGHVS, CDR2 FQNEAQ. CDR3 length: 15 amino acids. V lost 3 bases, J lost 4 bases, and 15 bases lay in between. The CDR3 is CASSFRGGAGETQYF. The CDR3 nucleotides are TGTGCCAGCAGCTTCCGAGGGGGGGCCGGAGAGACCCAGTACTTC. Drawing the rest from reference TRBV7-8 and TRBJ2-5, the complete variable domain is GAGVSQSPRYKVAKRGQDVALRCDPISGHVSLFWYQQALGQGPEFLTYFQNEAQLDKSGLPSDRFFAERPEGSVSTLKIQRTQQEDSAVYLCASSFRGGAGETQYFGPGTRLLVL.

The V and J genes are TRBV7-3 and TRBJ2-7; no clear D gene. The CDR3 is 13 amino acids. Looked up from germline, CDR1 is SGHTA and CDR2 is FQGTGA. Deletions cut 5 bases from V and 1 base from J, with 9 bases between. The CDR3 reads CASSPPASYEQYF. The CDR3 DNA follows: TGTGCCAGCAGCCCCCCCGCGTCCTACGAGCAGTACTTC.

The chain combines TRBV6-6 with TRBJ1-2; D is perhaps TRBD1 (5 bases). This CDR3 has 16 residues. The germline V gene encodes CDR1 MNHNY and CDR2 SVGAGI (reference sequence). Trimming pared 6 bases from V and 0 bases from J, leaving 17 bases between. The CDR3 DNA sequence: TGTGCCAGCAGCCTAGCGGGCAGGGTCGCTAACTATGGCTACACCTTC. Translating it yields CASSLAGRVANYGYTF.

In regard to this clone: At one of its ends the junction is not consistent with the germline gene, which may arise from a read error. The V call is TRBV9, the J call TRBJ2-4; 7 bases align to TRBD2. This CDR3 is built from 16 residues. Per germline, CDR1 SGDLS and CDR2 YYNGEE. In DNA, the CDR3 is TGTGCCAGCAGCGCCGGGAGGACAAAGCCTACAAACAGTCAGTACTTC. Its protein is CASSAGRTKPTNSQYF.

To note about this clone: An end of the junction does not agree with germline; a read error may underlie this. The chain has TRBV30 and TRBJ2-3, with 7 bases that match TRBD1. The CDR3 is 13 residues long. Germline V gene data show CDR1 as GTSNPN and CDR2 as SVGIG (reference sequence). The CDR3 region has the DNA TGTGCCTGGAGTGGGTCAGGGACAGATACGCAGGATTTT. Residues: CAWSGSGTDTQDF. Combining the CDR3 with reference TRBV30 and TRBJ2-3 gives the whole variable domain SQTIHQWPATLVQPVGSPLSLECTVEGTSNPNLYWYRQAAGRGLQLLFYSVGIGQISSEVPQNLSASRPQDRQFILSSKKLLLSDSGFYLCAWSGSGTDTQDFGPGTRLTVL.

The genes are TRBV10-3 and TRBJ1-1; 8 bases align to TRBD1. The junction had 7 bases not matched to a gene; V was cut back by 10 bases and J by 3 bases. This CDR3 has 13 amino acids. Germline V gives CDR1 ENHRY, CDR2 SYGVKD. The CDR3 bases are TGTGCCACCACGGACAGGGAGGACACTGAAGCTTTCTTT. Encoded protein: CATTDREDTEAFF.

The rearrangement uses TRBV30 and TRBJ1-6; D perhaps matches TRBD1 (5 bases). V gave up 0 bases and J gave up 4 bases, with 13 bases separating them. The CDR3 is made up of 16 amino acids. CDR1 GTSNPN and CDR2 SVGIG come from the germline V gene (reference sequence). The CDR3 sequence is CAWSVPGGAYNSPLHF. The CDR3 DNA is TGTGCCTGGAGTGTACCTGGAGGGGCATATAATTCACCCCTCCACTTT. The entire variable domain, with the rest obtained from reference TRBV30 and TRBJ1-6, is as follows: SQTIHQWPATLVQPVGSPLSLECTVEGTSNPNLYWYRQAAGRGLQLLFYSVGIGQISSEVPQNLSASRPQDRQFILSSKKLLLSDSGFYLCAWSVPGGAYNSPLHFGNGTRLTVT.

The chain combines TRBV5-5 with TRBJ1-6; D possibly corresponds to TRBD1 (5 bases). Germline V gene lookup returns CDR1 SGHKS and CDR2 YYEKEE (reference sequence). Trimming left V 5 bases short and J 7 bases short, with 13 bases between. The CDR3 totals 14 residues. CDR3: CASSRAQDNSPLHF. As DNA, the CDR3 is TGTGCCAGCAGTCGGGCACAGGACAATTCACCCCTCCACTTT.

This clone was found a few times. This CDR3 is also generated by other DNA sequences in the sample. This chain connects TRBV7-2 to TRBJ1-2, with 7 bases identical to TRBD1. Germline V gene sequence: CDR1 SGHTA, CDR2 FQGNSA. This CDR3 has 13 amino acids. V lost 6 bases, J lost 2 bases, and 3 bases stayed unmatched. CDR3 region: CASSPQGNYGYTF. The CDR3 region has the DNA TGTGCCAGCAGTCCACAGGGGAACTATGGCTACACCTTC.

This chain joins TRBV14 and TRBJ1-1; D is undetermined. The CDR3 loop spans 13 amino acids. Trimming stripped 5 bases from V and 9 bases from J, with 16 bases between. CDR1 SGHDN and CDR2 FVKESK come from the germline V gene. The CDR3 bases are TGTGCCAGCAGCGAAGCACCCGAAACACAAGCTTTCTTT. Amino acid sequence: CASSEAPETQAFF.

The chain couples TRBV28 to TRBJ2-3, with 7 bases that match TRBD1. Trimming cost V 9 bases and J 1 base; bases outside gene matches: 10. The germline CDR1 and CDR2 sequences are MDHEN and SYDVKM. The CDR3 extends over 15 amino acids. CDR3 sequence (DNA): TGTGCCAGTGGGGCCCACCAGGGGGGCACAGATACGCAGTATTTT. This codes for CASGAHQGGTDTQYF.

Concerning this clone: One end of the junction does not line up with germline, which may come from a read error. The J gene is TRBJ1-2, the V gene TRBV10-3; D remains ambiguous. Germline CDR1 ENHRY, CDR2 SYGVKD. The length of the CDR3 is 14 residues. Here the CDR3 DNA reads TGTGCCATCAGTGAGTCACAACGGGGTGATGGCTACGCCTTC. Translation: CAISESQRGDGYAF.

Here the CDR3 reads CATSRDPDREAKLFF. For the CDR3, the DNA is TGTGCCACCAGCAGAGATCCGGACAGGGAGGCAAAACTGTTTTTT. The genes are TRBV15 and TRBJ1-4; 8 positions match TRBD1. Germline CDR1 and CDR2: LNHNV and YYDKDF (reference sequence). V lost 0 bases to trimming and J lost 10 bases; unmatched junction nucleotides: 7. The CDR3 covers 15 residues.

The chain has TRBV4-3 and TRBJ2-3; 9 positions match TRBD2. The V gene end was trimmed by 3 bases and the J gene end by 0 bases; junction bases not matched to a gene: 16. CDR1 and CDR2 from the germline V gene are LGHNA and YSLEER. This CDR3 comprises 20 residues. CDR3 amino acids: CASSHGQGAGGRTSTDTQYF. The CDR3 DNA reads TGCGCCAGCAGCCATGGGCAGGGCGCGGGGGGGAGGACTAGCACAGATACGCAGTATTTT.

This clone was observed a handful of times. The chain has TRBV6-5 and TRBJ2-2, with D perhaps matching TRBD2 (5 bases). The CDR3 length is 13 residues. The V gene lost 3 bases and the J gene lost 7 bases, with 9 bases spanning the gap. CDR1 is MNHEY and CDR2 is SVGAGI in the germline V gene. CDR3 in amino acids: CASSYGGHGELFF. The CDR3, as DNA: TGTGCCAGCAGTTATGGCGGGCACGGGGAGCTGTTTTTT.

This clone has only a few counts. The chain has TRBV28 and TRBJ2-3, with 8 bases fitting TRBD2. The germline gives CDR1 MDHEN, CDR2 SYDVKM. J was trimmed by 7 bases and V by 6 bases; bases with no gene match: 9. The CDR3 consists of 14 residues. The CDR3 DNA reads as TGTGCCAGCAGCCGGAGCGGGAGCGGGTATACGCAGTATTTT. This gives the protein CASSRSGSGYTQYF.

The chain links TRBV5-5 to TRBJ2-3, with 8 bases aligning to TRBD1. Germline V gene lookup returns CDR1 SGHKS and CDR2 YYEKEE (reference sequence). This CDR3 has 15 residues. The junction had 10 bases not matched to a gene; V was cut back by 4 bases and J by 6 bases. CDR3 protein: CASSTEDRVMDTQYF. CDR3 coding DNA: TGTGCCAGCAGCACAGAGGACAGGGTTATGGATACGCAGTATTTT.